This T cell receptor (beta chain) was observed in a study of T-cell memory formation after mild COVID-19. V lost 5 bases and J lost 0, with 7 bases in between. The germline V gene has CDR1 MNHEY and CDR2 SVGEGT. CDR3 length equals 13 residues. A single record per CDR3 protein comes from TCRdb applying MiXCR to the 5' RACE reads. The table shows 350,000 to 500,000 distinct CDR3 sequences, with around 17% occurring only once. This clonotype has at least ten counts. The sequencing input was PBMCs or a T cell subset sorted from them (not recorded which). The TCR comes from a man between 18 and 35 years old who had mild COVID-19 (a few samples of this study predate the infection). Cell type and time point are not known. The V gene is TRBV6-2 or TRBV6-3, the J gene TRBJ1-1; no reliable D call. The chain's CDR3 is CASSRYMNTEAFF. Here the CDR3 DNA reads TGTGCCAGCAGTCGTTATATGAACACTGAAGCTTTCTTT.